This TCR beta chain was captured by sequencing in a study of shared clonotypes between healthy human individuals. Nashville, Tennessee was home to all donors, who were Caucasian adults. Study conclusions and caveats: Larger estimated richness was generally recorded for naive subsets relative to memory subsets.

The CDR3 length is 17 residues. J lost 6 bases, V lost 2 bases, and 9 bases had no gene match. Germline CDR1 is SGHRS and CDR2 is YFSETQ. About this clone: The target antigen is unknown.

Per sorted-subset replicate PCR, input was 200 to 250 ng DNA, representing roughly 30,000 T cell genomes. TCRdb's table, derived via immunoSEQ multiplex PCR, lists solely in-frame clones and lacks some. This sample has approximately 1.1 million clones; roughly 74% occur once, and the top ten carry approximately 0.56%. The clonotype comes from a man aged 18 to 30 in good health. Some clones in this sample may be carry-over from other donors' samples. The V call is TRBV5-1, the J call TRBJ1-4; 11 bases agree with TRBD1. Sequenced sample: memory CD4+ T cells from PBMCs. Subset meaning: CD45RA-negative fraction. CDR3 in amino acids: CASSFGQGAGKDEKLFF. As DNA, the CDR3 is TGCGCCAGCAGCTTCGGACAGGGGGCAGGGAAGGATGAAAAACTGTTTTTT.